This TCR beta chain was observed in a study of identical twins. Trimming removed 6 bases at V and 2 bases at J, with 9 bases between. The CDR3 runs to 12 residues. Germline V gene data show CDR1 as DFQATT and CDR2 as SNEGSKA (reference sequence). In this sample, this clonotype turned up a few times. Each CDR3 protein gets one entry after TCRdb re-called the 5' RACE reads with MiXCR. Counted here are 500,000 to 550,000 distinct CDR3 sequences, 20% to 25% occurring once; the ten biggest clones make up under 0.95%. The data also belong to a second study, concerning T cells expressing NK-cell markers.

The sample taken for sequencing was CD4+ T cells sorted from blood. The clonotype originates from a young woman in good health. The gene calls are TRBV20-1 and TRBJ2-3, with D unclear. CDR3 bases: TGCAGTGCCAGGACCGCCACAGATACGCAGTATTTT. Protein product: CSARTATDTQYF.